Described below is a single T cell receptor (beta chain) sequence and its context. The antigen is unknown. The CDR3 loop spans 15 amino acids. V lost 3 bases and J lost 1, with 12 bases in between. The V gene's germline CDR1 is MDHEN and CDR2 SYDVKM. Method: immunoSEQ multiplex PCR; TCRdb's copy keeps in-frame clones and lacks some. The sample comprises around 200,000 clones, 88% of which are singletons, and roughly 0.49% rests with the top ten. The source of the sample is a study of T cell responses to AZD1222 COVID-19 vaccine. Study at large: Second-dose groups at about 4 or about 12 weeks were pooled. Study results and caveats: Possibly, clonal diversity was underestimated; donors were largely white British and included more females.

The chain joins TRBV28 to TRBJ1-2; D possibly corresponds to TRBD1 (5 bases). This receptor was taken from an adult in good health. The specimen was peripheral blood, collected on day 0 of AZD1222 vaccination. CDR3 nucleotides: TGTGCCAGCAGTTTTTCCGGGACGATTAACTATGGCTACACCTTC. Protein product: CASSFSGTINYGYTF.